The next 25 T cell receptor beta chains were all read from a single sample in a study of CD8 T cells in ankylosing spondylitis. One entry per CDR3 protein, called by TCRdb with MiXCR from the 5' RACE reads. The profile shows 200,000 or so distinct CDR3 sequences, under 15% of them singletons. Sequencing was performed on blood, either unsorted or a sorted T cell fraction (not recorded which). The source of these receptors is a female donor with ankylosing spondylitis or in good health (not recorded which).

The chain carries TRBV7-9 and TRBJ2-7; a possible D gene is TRBD1 (6 bases). The CDR3 is made up of 14 amino acids. The V gene's germline CDR1 is SEHNR and CDR2 FQNEAQ (reference sequence). Trimming pared 4 bases from V and 4 bases from J, leaving 14 bases between. The CDR3 DNA is TGTGCCAGCAGCTCGGGGACATCCGATTACGAGCAGTACTTC. Its protein is CASSSGTSDYEQYF.

This clonotype was seen ten or more times. The chain employs TRBV25-1 and TRBJ1-5; TRBD1 might be the D (5 bases). Germline V CDR1 and CDR2: MGHDK, SYGVNS. The CDR3 runs to 14 residues. With 2 bases removed from V and 6 bases from J, the gap between germline ends came to 11 bases. CDR3 in amino acids: CASSESRVSQPQHF. The CDR3 region has the DNA TGTGCCAGCAGTGAAAGCAGGGTCAGTCAGCCCCAGCATTTT.

This clonotype has just a few counts. The chain employs TRBV20-1 and TRBJ2-2; D is undetermined. Germline CDR1 DFQATT, CDR2 SNEGSKA (reference sequence). V lost 6 bases to trimming and J lost 5 bases, with 10 bases between them. This CDR3 region has 12 residues. This chain's CDR3 is CSALVWTGELFF. Here the CDR3 DNA reads TGCAGTGCGCTCGTGTGGACCGGGGAGCTGTTTTTT.

This clonotype was counted ten times or more. One end of the junction is discordant with germline, which a read error may explain. This sequence joins TRBV7-2 and TRBJ2-2, with TRBD2 identical over 10 bases. Looked up from germline, CDR1 is SGHTA and CDR2 is FQGNSA. This CDR3 is built from 15 residues. CDR3 sequence: CASSLAGGGTGELFF. The CDR3 DNA follows: TGTGCCAGCAGTTTAGCGGGAGGAGGAACCGGGGAGCTGTTTTTT.

The chain is built from TRBV12-3 or TRBV12-4 and TRBJ2-1, with 11 positions matching TRBD2. The CDR3 extends over 16 amino acids. V lost 6 bases to trimming and J lost 2 bases; unmatched junction nucleotides: 6. CDR3 coding DNA: TGTGCCAGCAGAAAAGGGACTAGCGGACCCTACAATGAGCAGTTCTTC. This gives the protein CASRKGTSGPYNEQFF.

The chain links TRBV6-5 to TRBJ1-1; possible D gene TRBD1, 5 bases. Trimming left V 2 bases short and J 6 bases short, with 16 bases between. This CDR3 is 15 amino acids long. CDR1 and CDR2 from the germline V gene are MNHEY and SVGAGI. The chain's CDR3 is CASSYRGIKLPEAFF. The CDR3 coding sequence is TGTGCCAGCAGTTACCGGGGGATAAAGTTGCCTGAAGCTTTCTTT.

The sample holds a few counts of this clonotype. The chain carries TRBV19 and TRBJ1-5; D is unresolved. This CDR3 is built from 15 residues. Trimming cost V 6 bases and J 3 bases, with 15 bases left between them. Germline V gene data show CDR1 as LNHDA and CDR2 as SQIVND (reference sequence). Written as DNA, the CDR3 is TGTGCCAGTAGAGTTCAAAGGGTCCCCAATCAGCCCCAGCATTTT. Translating gives CASRVQRVPNQPQHF.

This clonotype was recorded once. An end of the junction does not agree with germline; a read error may underlie this. The rearrangement links TRBV12-3 or TRBV12-4 to TRBJ2-6, with 8 bases lining up with TRBD2. The CDR3 is 17 residues long. CDR3 in amino acids: CASSWPAGATGANVPTF. CDR3 DNA: TGTGCCAGCAGCTGGCCAGCGGGAGCTACTGGGGCCAACGTCCCGACTTTC.

In its sample, this clonotype was seen many times. The J gene is TRBJ1-5, the V gene TRBV27; the match to TRBD1 covers 8 bases. Germline V gives CDR1 MNHEY, CDR2 SMNVEV (reference sequence). This CDR3 region has 16 residues. V lost 5 bases to trimming and J lost 5 bases; unmatched junction nucleotides: 11. As DNA, the CDR3 is TGTGCCAGCAGTCCGTGGACAGGGCCTGGTTATCAGCCCCAGCATTTT. It yields the protein CASSPWTGPGYQPQHF.

Ten or more counts support this clonotype. The chain employs TRBV5-1 and TRBJ1-1; possible D gene TRBD1, 5 bases. CDR3 length: 13 residues. Germline values: CDR1 SGHRS, CDR2 YFSETQ. Trimming removed 0 bases at V and 3 bases at J, with 6 bases between. The CDR3 loop reads CASSLVGDTEAFF. The DNA of the CDR3 is TGCGCCAGCAGCTTGGTGGGGGACACTGAAGCTTTCTTT.

V is TRBV20-1 and J is TRBJ1-4; no definite D call. Germline CDR1 DFQATT, CDR2 SNEGSKA (reference sequence). CDR3 length: 14 residues. The ends were cut back, 1 base at V and 3 bases at J, with 9 bases in the middle. The CDR3: CSARGRFPNEKLFF. In DNA form, the CDR3 reads TGCAGTGCTAGAGGGAGGTTTCCTAATGAAAAACTGTTTTTT.

There are many counts of this clonotype. V usage is TRBV2 and J usage is TRBJ2-7; 12 bases fit TRBD2. The CDR3 extends over 16 amino acids. V dropped 5 bases and J dropped 1; count of bases not matched to a gene: 6. Germline V gene lookup returns CDR1 SNHLY and CDR2 FYNNEI. The CDR3 loop is CASSRTSGMTSYEQYF. In nucleotides, the CDR3 is TGTGCCAGCAGTAGGACTAGCGGGATGACGTCCTACGAGCAGTACTTC.

Here the CDR3 reads CASSLSAGSRETQYF. For the CDR3, the DNA is TGTGCCAGCAGCCTGAGCGCGGGATCTCGGGAGACCCAGTACTTC. The J gene is TRBJ2-5, the V gene TRBV3-1; a weak D match, TRBD2 (6 bases). Germline CDR1 reads LGHDT; CDR2 reads YNNKEL (reference sequence). Trimming pared 4 bases from V and 5 bases from J, leaving 17 bases between. The CDR3 has 15 residues.

The chain employs TRBV29-1 and TRBJ2-4, with D maybe TRBD1 (6 bases). Trimming took off 6 bases at V and 1 base at J, with 10 bases between the two ends. Germline values: CDR1 SQVTM, CDR2 ANQGSEA. The CDR3 length is 13 residues. The CDR3 protein is CSVNTGAKNIQYF. As DNA, the CDR3 is TGCAGCGTGAACACAGGGGCCAAAAACATTCAGTACTTC.

This clonotype was recorded a few times. V gene TRBV20-1 combines with J gene TRBJ2-7; D is ambiguous. V gave up 0 bases and J gave up 6 bases, with 18 bases separating them. This CDR3 comprises 15 residues. Germline V CDR1 and CDR2: DFQATT, SNEGSKA (reference sequence). The CDR3, as DNA: TGCAGTGCTAGAGATCGTGGAATGTCCGGCCTCGAGCAGTACTTC. Translating gives CSARDRGMSGLEQYF.

This clonotype came up a few times. V usage is TRBV23-1 and J usage is TRBJ2-5, with a possible D match to TRBD2 (5 bases). TRBV23-1 is an ORF, with its function uncertain. V dropped 3 bases and J dropped 2 bases, with 16 bases sitting between them. CDR3 length equals 16 residues. CDR3 DNA sequence: TGCGCCAGCAGTCACCCTAATGAGGGTTCGCAAGAGACCCAGTACTTC. Protein product: CASSHPNEGSQETQYF.

The rearrangement links TRBV27 to TRBJ2-1, with D unclear. Trimming took 3 bases from V and 0 from J, leaving 9 bases between them. The CDR3 totals 15 residues. The germline gives CDR1 MNHEY, CDR2 SMNVEV (reference sequence). CDR3 region: CASSFRRSSYNEQFF. CDR3 sequence (DNA): TGTGCCAGCAGTTTTAGGAGAAGCTCCTACAATGAGCAGTTCTTC.

This clonotype has just a few counts. V usage is TRBV20-1 and J usage is TRBJ1-2, with 8 bases fitting TRBD1. V lost 2 bases to trimming and J lost 4 bases; unmatched junction nucleotides: 6. The V gene's germline CDR1 is DFQATT and CDR2 SNEGSKA (reference sequence). This CDR3 is built from 14 residues. CDR3 DNA: TGCAGTGCTAGAAGTTACAGGGGGACCTATGGCTACACCTTC. As protein: CSARSYRGTYGYTF.

This clonotype was observed many times. CDR3 nucleotide sequence: TGTGCCAGCAGTTACGAAGGGTCCCCCTACAATGAGCAGTTCTTC. It yields the protein CASSYEGSPYNEQFF. The gene calls are TRBV6-2 or TRBV6-3 and TRBJ2-1; D not certain. Germline V gives CDR1 MNHEY, CDR2 SVGEGT. The CDR3 sequence is 15 residues long. With 2 bases removed from V and 2 bases from J, the gap between germline ends came to 10 bases.

This clonotype has just a few counts. V usage is TRBV7-2 and J usage is TRBJ2-1, with TRBD2 identical over 8 bases. Unmatched junction bases numbered 2, after V lost 5 bases and J lost 5 bases. This CDR3 contains 13 residues. Germline CDR1 is SGHTA and CDR2 is FQGNSA. This CDR3 reads CASSTGLDNEQFF. The CDR3 nucleotides read TGTGCCAGCAGCACGGGACTAGACAATGAGCAGTTCTTC.

In this sample, this clonotype turned up many times. This chain joins TRBV7-2 and TRBJ2-2; tentatively, D is TRBD2 (6 bases). Trimming pared 5 bases from V and 5 bases from J, leaving 18 bases between. CDR1 SGHTA and CDR2 FQGNSA come from the germline V gene. This CDR3 region has 16 residues. The CDR3 DNA is TGTGCCAGCAGCCTGGGGATCGGGAGTTCGACCGGGGAGCTGTTTTTT. It translates to CASSLGIGSSTGELFF.

This clonotype was recorded at least ten times. CDR3 nucleotide sequence: TGTGCCAGCTCACCACGGAGGGGTAAACAAGAGACCCAGTACTTC. It codes for CASSPRRGKQETQYF. J is TRBJ2-5 and V is TRBV18, with D tentatively TRBD2 (6 bases). Germline values: CDR1 KGHSH, CDR2 LQKENI. V lost 1 base and J lost 2, with 11 bases in between. The CDR3 contains 15 residues.

Details on this clonotype: Possible read error: a much larger clone is one base away. The chain employs TRBV5-1 and TRBJ1-1, with D possibly being TRBD1 (5 bases). This CDR3 is built from 14 residues. From germline, CDR1 is SGHRS and CDR2 YFSETQ. CDR3 coding DNA: TGCTCCAGCAGCTTGACAGCAACGAACACTGAAGCTTTCTTT. Protein product: CSSSLTATNTEAFF. Drawing the rest from reference TRBV5-1 and TRBJ1-1, the complete variable domain is KAGVTQTPRYLIKTRGQQVTLSCSPISGHRSVSWYQQTPGQGLQFLFEYFSETQRNKGNFPGRFSGRQFSNSRSEMNVSTLELGDSALYLCSSSLTATNTEAFFGQGTRLTVV.

The sample holds many counts of this clonotype. The rearrangement joins TRBV3-1 to TRBJ2-5; D unclear. V was trimmed by 4 bases and J by 2 bases, leaving 11 bases between them. This CDR3 has 14 residues. Germline CDR1 LGHDT, CDR2 YNNKEL (reference sequence). The DNA of the CDR3 is TGTGCCAGCAGCCCTGGACGGATACAAGAGACCCAGTACTTC. Translated, it gives CASSPGRIQETQYF.

This clonotype showed up many times. The rearrangement joins TRBV12-3 or TRBV12-4 to TRBJ1-1, with D hard to call. V lost 4 bases, J lost 8 bases, and 14 bases lay in between. The CDR3 is 13 residues long. CDR3 in DNA: TGTGCCAGCAGTTCTCCCCGGGTCGGAGAAGCTTTCTTT. This sequence encodes CASSSPRVGEAFF.